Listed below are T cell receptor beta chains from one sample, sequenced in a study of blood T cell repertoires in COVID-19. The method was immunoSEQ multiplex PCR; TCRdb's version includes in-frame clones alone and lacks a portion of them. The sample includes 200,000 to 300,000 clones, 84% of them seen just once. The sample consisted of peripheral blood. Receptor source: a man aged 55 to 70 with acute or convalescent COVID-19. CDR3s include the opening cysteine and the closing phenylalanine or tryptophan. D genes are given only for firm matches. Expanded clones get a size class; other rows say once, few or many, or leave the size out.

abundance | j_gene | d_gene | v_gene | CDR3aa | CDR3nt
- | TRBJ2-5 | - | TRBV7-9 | CASSPRRDLETQYF | TGTGCCAGCAGCCCACGCCGGGACTTAGAGACCCAGTACTTC
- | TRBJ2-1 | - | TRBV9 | CASSAPLGLNEQFF | TGTGCCAGCAGCGCTCCCTTGGGGCTCAATGAGCAGTTCTTC
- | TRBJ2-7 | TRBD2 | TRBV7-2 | CASSLTTSGLSYEQYF | TGTGCCAGCAGCCTAACCACTAGCGGGCTTTCCTACGAGCAGTACTTC
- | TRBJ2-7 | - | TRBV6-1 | CASSELTAYYEQYF | TGTGCCAGCAGTGAGTTAACAGCATACTACGAGCAGTACTTC
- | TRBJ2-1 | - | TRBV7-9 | CASSLASGPISSYNEQFF | TGTGCCAGCAGCTTAGCTAGCGGTCCGATTAGCTCCTACAATGAGCAGTTCTTC
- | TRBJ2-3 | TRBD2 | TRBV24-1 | CATSKPGLAGGPDTQYF | TGTGCCACCAGTAAACCGGGACTAGCGGGAGGTCCCGATACGCAGTATTTT
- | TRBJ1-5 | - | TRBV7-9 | CASSLQGPNQPQHF | TGTGCCAGCAGCTTACAGGGGCCCAATCAGCCCCAGCATTTT
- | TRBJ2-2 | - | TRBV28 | CASSLYAIQGGAGELFF | TGTGCCAGCAGCCTTTACGCCATCCAGGGTGGTGCCGGGGAGCTGTTTTTT
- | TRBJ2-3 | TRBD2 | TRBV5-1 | CASSLGTSAGILGTDTQYF | TGCGCCAGCAGCCTAGGGACTAGCGCGGGAATTCTGGGCACAGATACGCAGTATTTT
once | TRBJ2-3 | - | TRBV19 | CASSVAGAPDTQYF | TGTGCCAGTAGTGTGGCGGGGGCCCCAGATACGCAGTATTTT
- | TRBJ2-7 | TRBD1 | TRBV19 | CASSEDRPGPYEQYF | TGTGCCAGTAGTGAGGACAGGCCAGGACCCTACGAGCAGTACTTC